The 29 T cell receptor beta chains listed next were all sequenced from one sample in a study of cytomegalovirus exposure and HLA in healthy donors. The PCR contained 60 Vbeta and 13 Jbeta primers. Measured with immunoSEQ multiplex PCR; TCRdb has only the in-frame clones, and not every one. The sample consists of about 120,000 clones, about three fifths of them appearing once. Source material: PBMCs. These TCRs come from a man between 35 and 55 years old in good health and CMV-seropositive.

The CDR3 loop is CASSYVTGNTEAFF. CDR3 bases: TGTGCCAGCAGTTACGTAACAGGGAACACTGAAGCTTTCTTT. The rearrangement joins TRBV6-5 to TRBJ1-1, with TRBD1 as a possible D gene (5 bases). Germline values: CDR1 MNHEY, CDR2 SVGAGI. With 2 bases removed from V and 1 base from J, the gap between germline ends came to 8 bases. The CDR3 is 14 amino acids.

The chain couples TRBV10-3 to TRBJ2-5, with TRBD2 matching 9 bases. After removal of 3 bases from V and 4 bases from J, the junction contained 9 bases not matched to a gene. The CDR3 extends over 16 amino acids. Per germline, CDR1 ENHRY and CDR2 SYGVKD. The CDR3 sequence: CAISDGLAGLGETQYF. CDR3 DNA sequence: TGTGCCATCAGTGACGGGCTAGCGGGACTGGGAGAGACCCAGTACTTC.

In nucleotides, the CDR3 is TGCAGCGTGGAGAAGTATTTCGCCTACAATGAGCAGTTCTTC. This codes for CSVEKYFAYNEQFF. The chain couples TRBV29-1 to TRBJ2-1; D call uncertain. The CDR3 is made up of 14 amino acids. The germline CDR1 and CDR2 sequences are SQVTM and ANQGSEA. V gave up 6 bases and J gave up 2 bases, with 14 bases separating them.

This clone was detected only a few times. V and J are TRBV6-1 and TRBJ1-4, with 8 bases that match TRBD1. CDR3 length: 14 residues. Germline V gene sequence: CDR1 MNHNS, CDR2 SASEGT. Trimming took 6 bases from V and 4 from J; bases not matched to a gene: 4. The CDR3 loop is CASRRDRSNEKLFF. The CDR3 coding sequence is TGTGCCAGCAGACGGGACAGGAGTAATGAAAAACTGTTTTTT.

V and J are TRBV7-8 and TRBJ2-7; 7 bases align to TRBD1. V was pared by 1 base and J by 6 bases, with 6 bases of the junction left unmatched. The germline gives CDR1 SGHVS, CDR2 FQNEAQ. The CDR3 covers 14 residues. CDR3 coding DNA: TGTGCCAGCAGCTTAGATTTACAGGGGCGCGAGCAGTACTTC. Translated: CASSLDLQGREQYF.

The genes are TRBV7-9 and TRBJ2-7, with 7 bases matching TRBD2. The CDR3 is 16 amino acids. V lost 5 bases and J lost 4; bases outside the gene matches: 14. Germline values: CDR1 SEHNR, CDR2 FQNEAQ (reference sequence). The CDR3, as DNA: TGTGCCAGCAGCCACCTATTGGGGGGAGGGGTTTACGAGCAGTACTTC. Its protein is CASSHLLGGGVYEQYF.

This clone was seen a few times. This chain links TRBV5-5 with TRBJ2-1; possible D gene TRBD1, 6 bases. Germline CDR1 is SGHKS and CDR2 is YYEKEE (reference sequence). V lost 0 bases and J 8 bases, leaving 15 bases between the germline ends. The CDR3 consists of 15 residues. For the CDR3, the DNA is TGTGCCAGCAGCTTGGAAGGACAGACTAAAGATGAGCAGTTCTTC. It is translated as CASSLEGQTKDEQFF.

The CDR3 bases are TGTGCCAGCAGCGTAGCCCCGGGATCCGAAGAGACCCAGTACTTC. This encodes CASSVAPGSEETQYF. The chain carries TRBV9 and TRBJ2-5; D may be TRBD2 (5 bases). With 0 bases removed from V and 3 bases from J, the gap between germline ends came to 12 bases. Germline loops: CDR1 SGDLS, CDR2 YYNGEE. The CDR3 runs to 15 residues.

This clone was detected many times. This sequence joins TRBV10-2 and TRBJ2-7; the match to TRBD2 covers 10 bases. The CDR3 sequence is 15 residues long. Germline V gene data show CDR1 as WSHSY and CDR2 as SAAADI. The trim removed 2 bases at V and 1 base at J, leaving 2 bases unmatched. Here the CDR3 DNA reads TGCGCCAGCAGTGAGGAACTAGCGGGATCCTACGAGCAGTACTTC. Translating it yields CASSEELAGSYEQYF.

For the CDR3, the DNA is TGTGCCAGCAGCTTGTTTAAAGCTTTCTTT. It codes for CASSLFKAFF. The chain recombines TRBV7-9 with TRBJ1-1, with unresolved D. V was clipped by 3 bases and J by 9 bases, with 5 bases between them. This CDR3 spans 10 amino acids. Germline V gene data show CDR1 as SEHNR and CDR2 as FQNEAQ (reference sequence).

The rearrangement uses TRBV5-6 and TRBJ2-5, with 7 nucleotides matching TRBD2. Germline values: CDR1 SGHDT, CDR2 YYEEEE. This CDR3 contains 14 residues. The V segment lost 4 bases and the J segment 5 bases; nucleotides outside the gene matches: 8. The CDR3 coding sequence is TGTGCCAGCAGCCCCAACTGGGGAGGGGAGACCCAGTACTTC. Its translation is CASSPNWGGETQYF.

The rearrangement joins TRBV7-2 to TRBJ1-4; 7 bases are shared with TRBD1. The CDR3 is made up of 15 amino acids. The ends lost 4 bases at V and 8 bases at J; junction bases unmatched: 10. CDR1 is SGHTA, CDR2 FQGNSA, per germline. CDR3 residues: CASSSPGQTGEKLFF. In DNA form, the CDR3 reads TGTGCCAGCAGCTCTCCGGGACAGACGGGAGAAAAACTGTTTTTT.

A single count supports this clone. This CDR3 reads CASSQDRGPTGELFF. CDR3 DNA: TGCGCCAGCAGCCAGGACAGGGGGCCCACCGGGGAGCTGTTTTTT. The V gene is TRBV5-1, the J gene TRBJ2-2, with TRBD1 matching over 11 bases. After removal of 4 bases from V and 4 bases from J, the junction contained 3 bases not matched to a gene. The CDR3 length is 15 residues. From germline, CDR1 is SGHRS and CDR2 YFSETQ.

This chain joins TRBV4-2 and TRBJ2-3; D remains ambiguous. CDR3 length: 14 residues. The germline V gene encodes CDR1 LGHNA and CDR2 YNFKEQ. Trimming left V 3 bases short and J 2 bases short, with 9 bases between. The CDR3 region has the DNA TGTGCCAGCAGCCAGGCCGCCCCCACAGATACGCAGTATTTT. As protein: CASSQAAPTDTQYF.

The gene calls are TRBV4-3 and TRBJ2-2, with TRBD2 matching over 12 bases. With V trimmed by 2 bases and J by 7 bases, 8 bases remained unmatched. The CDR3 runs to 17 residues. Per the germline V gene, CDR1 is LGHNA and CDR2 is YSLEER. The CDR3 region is CASSQRLAGARNGELFF. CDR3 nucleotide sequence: TGCGCCAGCAGCCAACGACTAGCGGGAGCCCGTAACGGGGAGCTGTTTTTT.

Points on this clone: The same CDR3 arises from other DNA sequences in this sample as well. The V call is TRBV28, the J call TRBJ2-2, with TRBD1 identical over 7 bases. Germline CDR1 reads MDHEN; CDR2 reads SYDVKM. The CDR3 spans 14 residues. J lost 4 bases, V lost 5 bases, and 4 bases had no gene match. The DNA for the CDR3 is TGTGCCAGCAGTAACAGGGGAGTCACCGGGGAGCTGTTTTTT. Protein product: CASSNRGVTGELFF.

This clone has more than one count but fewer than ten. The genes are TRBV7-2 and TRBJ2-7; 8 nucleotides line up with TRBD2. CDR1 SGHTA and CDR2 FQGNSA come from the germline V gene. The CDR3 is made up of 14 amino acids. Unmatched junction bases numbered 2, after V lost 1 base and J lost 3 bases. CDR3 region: CASSLVAGFYEQYF. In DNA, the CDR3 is TGTGCCAGCAGCTTAGTAGCGGGGTTCTACGAGCAGTACTTC.

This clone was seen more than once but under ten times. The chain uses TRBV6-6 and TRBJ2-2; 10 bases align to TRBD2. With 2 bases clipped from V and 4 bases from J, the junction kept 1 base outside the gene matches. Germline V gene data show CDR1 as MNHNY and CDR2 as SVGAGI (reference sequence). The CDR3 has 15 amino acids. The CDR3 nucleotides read TGTGCCAGCAGTTACGCTAGCGGGGGCACCGGGGAGCTGTTTTTT. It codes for CASSYASGGTGELFF.

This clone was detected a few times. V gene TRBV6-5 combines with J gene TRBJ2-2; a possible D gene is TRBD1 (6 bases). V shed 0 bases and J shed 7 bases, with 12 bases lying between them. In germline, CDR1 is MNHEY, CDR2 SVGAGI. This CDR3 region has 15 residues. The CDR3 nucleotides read TGTGCCAGCAGTTACTCGCCAGGGGTCTACGGGGAGCTGTTTTTT. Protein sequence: CASSYSPGVYGELFF.

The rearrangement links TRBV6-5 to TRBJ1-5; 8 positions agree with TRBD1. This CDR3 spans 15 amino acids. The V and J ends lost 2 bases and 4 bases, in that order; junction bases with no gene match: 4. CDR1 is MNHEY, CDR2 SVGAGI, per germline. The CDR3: CASSYDRGLNQPQHF. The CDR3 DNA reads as TGTGCCAGCAGTTACGACAGGGGATTGAATCAGCCCCAGCATTTT.

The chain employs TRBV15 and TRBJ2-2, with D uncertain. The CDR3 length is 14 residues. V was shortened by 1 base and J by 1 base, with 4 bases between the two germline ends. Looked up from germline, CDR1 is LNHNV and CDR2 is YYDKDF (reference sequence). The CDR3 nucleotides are TGTGCCACCAGCAGAGTCGGGAACACCGGGGAGCTGTTTTTT. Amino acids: CATSRVGNTGELFF.

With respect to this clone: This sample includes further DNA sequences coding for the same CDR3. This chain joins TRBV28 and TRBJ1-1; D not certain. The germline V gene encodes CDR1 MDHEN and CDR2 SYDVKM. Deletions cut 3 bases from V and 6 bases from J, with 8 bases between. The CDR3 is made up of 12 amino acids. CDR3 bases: TGTGCCAGCAGTTTTGGGAGATCTGAAGCTTTCTTT. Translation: CASSFGRSEAFF.

CDR3 sequence reads: CASSQEGWRADEQFF. CDR3 nucleotide sequence: TGCGCCAGCAGCCAAGAAGGGTGGAGGGCCGATGAGCAGTTCTTC. The chain has TRBV4-1 and TRBJ2-1; D may be TRBD2 (6 bases). Trimming removed 0 bases from V and 8 bases from J, with 14 bases in between. Germline V CDR1 and CDR2: MGHRA, YSYEKL. The CDR3 loop spans 15 amino acids.

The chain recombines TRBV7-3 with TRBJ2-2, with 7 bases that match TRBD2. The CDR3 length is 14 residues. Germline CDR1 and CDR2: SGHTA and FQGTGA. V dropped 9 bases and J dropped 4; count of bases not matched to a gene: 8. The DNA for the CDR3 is TGTGCCAGTAGGGGAGGGCCAGGCACCGGGGAGCTGTTTTTT. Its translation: CASRGGPGTGELFF.

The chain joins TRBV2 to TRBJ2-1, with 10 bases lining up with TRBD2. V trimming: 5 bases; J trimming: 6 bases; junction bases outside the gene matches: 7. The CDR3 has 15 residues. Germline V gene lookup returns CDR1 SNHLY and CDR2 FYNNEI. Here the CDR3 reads CASSPSSGGANEQFF. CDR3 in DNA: TGTGCCAGCAGTCCCTCTAGCGGGGGAGCCAATGAGCAGTTCTTC. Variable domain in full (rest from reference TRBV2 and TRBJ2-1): EPEVTQTPSHQVTQMGQEVILRCVPISNHLYFYWYRQILGQKVEFLVSFYNNEISEKSEIFDDQFSVERPDGSNFTLKIRSTKLEDSAMYFCASSPSSGGANEQFFGPGTRLTVL.

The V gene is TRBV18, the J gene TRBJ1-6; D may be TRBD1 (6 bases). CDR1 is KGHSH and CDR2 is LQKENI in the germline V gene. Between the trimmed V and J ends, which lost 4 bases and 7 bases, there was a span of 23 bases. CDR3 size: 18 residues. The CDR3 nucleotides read TGTGCCAGCTCACTCCGATGGGGGGGGGCGGCTCAGAATTCACCCCTCCACTTT. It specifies CASSLRWGGAAQNSPLHF.

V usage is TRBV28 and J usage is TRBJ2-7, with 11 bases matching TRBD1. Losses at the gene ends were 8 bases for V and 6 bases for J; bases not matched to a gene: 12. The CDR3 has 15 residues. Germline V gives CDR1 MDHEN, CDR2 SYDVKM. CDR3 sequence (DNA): TGTGCCAGCCGGACAGGGGGCAGTTCAGTCCGCGAGCAGTACTTC. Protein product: CASRTGGSSVREQYF.

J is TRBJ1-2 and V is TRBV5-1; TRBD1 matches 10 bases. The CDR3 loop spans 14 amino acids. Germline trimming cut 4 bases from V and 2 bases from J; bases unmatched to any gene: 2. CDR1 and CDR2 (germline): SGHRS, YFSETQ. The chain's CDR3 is CASSPGQGNYGYTF. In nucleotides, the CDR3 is TGCGCCAGCAGCCCGGGACAGGGGAACTATGGCTACACCTTC. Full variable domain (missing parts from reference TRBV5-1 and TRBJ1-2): KAGVTQTPRYLIKTRGQQVTLSCSPISGHRSVSWYQQTPGQGLQFLFEYFSETQRNKGNFPGRFSGRQFSNSRSEMNVSTLELGDSALYLCASSPGQGNYGYTFGSGTRLTVV.

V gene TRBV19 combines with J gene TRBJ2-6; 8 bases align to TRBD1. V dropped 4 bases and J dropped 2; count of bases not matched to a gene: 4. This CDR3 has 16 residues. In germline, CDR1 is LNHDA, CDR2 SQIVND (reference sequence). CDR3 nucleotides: TGTGCCAGTAGTAGCTCACAGGGGGCTGGGGCCAACGTCCTGACTTTC. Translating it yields CASSSSQGAGANVLTF.